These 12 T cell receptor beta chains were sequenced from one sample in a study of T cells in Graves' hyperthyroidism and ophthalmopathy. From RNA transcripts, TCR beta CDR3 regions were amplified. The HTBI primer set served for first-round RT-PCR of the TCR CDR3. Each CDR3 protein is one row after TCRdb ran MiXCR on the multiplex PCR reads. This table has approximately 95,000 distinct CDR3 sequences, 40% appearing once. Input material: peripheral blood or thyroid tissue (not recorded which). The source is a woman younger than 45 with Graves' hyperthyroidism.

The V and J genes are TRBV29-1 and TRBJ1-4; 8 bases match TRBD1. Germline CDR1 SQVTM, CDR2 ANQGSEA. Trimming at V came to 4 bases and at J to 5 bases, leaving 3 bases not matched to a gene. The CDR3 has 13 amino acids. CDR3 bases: TGCAGCGTTGGGACAGGGAGGAATGAAAAACTGTTTTTT. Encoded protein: CSVGTGRNEKLFF. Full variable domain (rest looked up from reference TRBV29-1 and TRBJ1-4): SAVISQKPSRDICQRGTSLTIQCQVDSQVTMMFWYRQQPGQSLTLIATANQGSEATYESGFVIDKFPISRPNLTFSTLTVSNMSPEDSSIYLCSVGTGRNEKLFFGSGTQLSVL.

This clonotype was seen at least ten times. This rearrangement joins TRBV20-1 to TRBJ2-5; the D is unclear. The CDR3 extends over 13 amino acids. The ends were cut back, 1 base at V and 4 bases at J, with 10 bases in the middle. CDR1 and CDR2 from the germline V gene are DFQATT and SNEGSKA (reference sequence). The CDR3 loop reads CSARVTVVETQYF. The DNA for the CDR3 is TGCAGTGCTAGAGTTACAGTCGTAGAGACCCAGTACTTC.

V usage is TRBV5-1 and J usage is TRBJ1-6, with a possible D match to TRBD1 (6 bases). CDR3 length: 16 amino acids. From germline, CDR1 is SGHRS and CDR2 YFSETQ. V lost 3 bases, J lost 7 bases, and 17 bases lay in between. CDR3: CASSCRGGTPNSPLHF. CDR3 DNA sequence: TGCGCCAGCAGCTGCCGGGGGGGGACACCAAATTCACCCCTCCACTTT.

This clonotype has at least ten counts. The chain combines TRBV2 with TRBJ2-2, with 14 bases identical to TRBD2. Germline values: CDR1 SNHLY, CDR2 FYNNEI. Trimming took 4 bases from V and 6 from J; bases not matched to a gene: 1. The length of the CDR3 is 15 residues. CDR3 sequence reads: CASSGLAGGSGELFF. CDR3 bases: TGTGCCAGCAGTGGACTAGCGGGAGGGTCCGGGGAGCTGTTTTTT.

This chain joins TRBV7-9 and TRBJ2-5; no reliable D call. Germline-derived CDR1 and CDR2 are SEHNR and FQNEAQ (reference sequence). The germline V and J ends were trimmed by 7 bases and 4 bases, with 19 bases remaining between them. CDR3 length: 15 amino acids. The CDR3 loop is CASTTTSLGTETQYF. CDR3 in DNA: TGTGCCAGCACTACGACATCGTTGGGCACAGAGACCCAGTACTTC.

The CDR3, as DNA: TGTGCCAGCAGTTACAGCACCCCGAGCACAGATACGCAGTATTTT. This translates into CASSYSTPSTDTQYF. J is TRBJ2-3 and V is TRBV6-5, with D hard to call. Germline V lookup: CDR1 MNHEY, CDR2 SVGAGI. Between the trimmed V and J ends, which lost 2 bases and 0 bases, there was a span of 9 bases. The length of the CDR3 is 15 residues.

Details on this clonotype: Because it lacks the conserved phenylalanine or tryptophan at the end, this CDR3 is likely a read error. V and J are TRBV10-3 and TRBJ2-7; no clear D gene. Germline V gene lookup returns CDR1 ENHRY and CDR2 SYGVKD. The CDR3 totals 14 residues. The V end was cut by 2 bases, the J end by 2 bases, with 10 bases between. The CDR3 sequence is CAISEMWKPYEQYL. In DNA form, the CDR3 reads TGTGCCATCAGTGAGATGTGGAAGCCCTACGAGCAGTACCTC.

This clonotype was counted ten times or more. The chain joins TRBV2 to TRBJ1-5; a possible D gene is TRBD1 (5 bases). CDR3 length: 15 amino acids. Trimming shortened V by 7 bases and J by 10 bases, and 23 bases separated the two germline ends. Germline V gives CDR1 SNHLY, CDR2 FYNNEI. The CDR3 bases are TGTGCCAGCAAGGGTGAGGGGTACGAAATCAGCCCCCAGCATTTT. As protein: CASKGEGYEISPQHF.

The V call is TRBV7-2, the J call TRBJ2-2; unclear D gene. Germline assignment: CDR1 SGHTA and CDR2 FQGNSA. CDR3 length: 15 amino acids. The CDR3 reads CATQLRMGNTGELFF. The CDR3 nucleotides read TGTGCAACTCAACTAAGAATGGGGAACACCGGGGAGCTGTTTTTT.

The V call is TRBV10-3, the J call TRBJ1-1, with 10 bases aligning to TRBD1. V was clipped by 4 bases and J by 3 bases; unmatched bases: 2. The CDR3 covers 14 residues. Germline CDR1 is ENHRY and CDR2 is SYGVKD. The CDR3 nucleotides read TGTGCCATCAGTGGGACAGGGGGGGACACTGAAGCTTTCTTT. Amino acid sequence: CAISGTGGDTEAFF.

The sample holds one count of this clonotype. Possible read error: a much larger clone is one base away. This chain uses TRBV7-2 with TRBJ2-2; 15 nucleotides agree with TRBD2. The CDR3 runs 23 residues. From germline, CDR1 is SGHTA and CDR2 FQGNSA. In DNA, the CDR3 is TGTGTCAGCAGCTTAAGTACTGGGACTAGCGGGAGGCACTCCCGGGGGGACACCGGGGAGCTGTTTTTT. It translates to CVSSLSTGTSGRHSRGDTGELFF.

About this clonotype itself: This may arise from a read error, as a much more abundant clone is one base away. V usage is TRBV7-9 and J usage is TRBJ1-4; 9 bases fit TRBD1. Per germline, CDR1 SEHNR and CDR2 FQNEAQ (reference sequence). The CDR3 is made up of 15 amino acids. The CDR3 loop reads CASSSRDRVNDKLFF. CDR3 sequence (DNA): TGTGCCAGCAGTTCCCGGGACAGGGTAAATGATAAACTGTTTTTT.